These 28 T cell receptor beta chains were sequenced from one sample in a study of cytomegalovirus exposure and HLA in healthy donors. 13 Jbeta primers and 60 Vbeta primers were used for the PCR. Method: immunoSEQ multiplex PCR; TCRdb's copy keeps in-frame clones and lacks some. The table has more than 200,000 clones, approximately 83% seen once. What was sequenced was PBMCs. These receptor sequences come from a girl aged 10 to 17 in good health and CMV-seronegative.

The chain uses TRBV4-1 and TRBJ2-6, with 7 bases lining up with TRBD2. The length of the CDR3 is 16 residues. The V segment lost 4 bases and the J segment 1 base; nucleotides outside the gene matches: 4. Germline V lookup: CDR1 MGHRA, CDR2 YSYEKL. Here the CDR3 DNA reads TGCGCCAGCAGCCGGGGGGGAGTGTCTGGGGCCAACGTCCTGACTTTC. It translates to CASSRGGVSGANVLTF.

V is TRBV19 and J is TRBJ2-6; 7 bases match TRBD1. Germline trimming cut 7 bases from V and 1 base from J; bases unmatched to any gene: 13. Germline lookup yields CDR1 LNHDA and CDR2 SQIVND (reference sequence). This CDR3 comprises 18 residues. CDR3: CASKQTDRAKSGANVLTF. Written as DNA, the CDR3 is TGTGCCAGTAAACAAACCGACAGGGCCAAGTCTGGGGCCAACGTCCTGACTTTC.

With respect to this clone: A read error may account for a junction end that differs from germline. The chain is built from TRBV7-7 and TRBJ2-1; 7 nucleotides line up with TRBD2. CDR1 and CDR2 (germline): SSHAT, FNYEAQ (reference sequence). The CDR3 covers 14 residues. CDR3 nucleotides: TGTGCTAGCAGCCCTCGTGGCGGGAGACTTGAGCAGTTCTTC. Translating it yields CASSPRGGRLEQFF.

This clone was found once. The chain links TRBV6-5 to TRBJ2-5; maybe TRBD2 (6 bases). This CDR3 is built from 10 residues. Germline loops: CDR1 MNHEY, CDR2 SVGAGI. V was cut by 11 bases and J by 4 bases, with 8 bases left in between. Here the CDR3 DNA reads TGTGCCGCGGGGAGAGAGACCCAGTACTTC. Its protein product is CAAGRETQYF.

CDR3 region: CASTTARYQETQYF. The CDR3 DNA reads TGTGCCAGCACGACAGCCCGATACCAAGAGACCCAGTACTTC. The V and J genes are TRBV6-5 and TRBJ2-5; TRBD1 is a possible D gene (5 bases). Germline lookup yields CDR1 MNHEY and CDR2 SVGAGI. The CDR3 is made up of 14 amino acids. V lost 7 bases and J 0 bases, leaving 12 bases between the germline ends.

The chain employs TRBV5-6 and TRBJ2-3; D unresolved. CDR1 and CDR2 (germline): SGHDT, YYEEEE. The CDR3 sequence is 16 residues long. V lost 5 bases, J lost 2 bases, and 18 bases lay in between. The CDR3 region is CASRYYPASPTDTQYF. CDR3 sequence (DNA): TGTGCCAGCAGGTACTACCCAGCGTCCCCCACAGATACGCAGTATTTT.

V usage is TRBV7-2 and J usage is TRBJ2-1, with 10 bases fitting TRBD2. This CDR3 region has 15 residues. The V gene's germline CDR1 is SGHTA and CDR2 FQGNSA. The junction had 7 bases not matched to a gene; V was cut back by 6 bases and J by 5 bases. Here the CDR3 reads CASSWKAGGNNEQFF. CDR3 coding DNA: TGTGCCAGCAGTTGGAAAGCGGGGGGGAACAATGAGCAGTTCTTC.

CDR3 amino acids: CASRSLWAASGTYEQYF. CDR3 nucleotide sequence: TGTGCCAGCAGATCTCTATGGGCGGCTAGCGGAACCTACGAGCAGTACTTC. The rearrangement links TRBV28 to TRBJ2-7; 7 bases are shared with TRBD2. V lost 6 bases to trimming and J lost 2 bases; unmatched junction nucleotides: 16. The V gene's germline CDR1 is MDHEN and CDR2 SYDVKM. This CDR3 is built from 17 residues.

A note on this clone: Other DNA sequences in this sample translate to the same CDR3. The gene calls are TRBV5-1 and TRBJ1-4, with TRBD1 matching over 8 bases. V gave up 0 bases and J gave up 8 bases; unmatched junction bases: 12. Germline V gene data show CDR1 as SGHRS and CDR2 as YFSETQ. The CDR3 spans 17 residues. The CDR3, as DNA: TGCGCCAGCAGCTTGGAGTTTACGGGTTCAGGGGGCGAAAAACTGTTTTTT. Protein sequence: CASSLEFTGSGGEKLFF.

The chain uses TRBV21-1 and TRBJ2-7; the D call in the table, TRBD1, was not verified against the DNA. TRBV21-1 is designated a pseudogene. The CDR3 totals 18 residues. For the CDR3, the DNA is TGTGCCAGCAGCAAAAGGTGTCAGGGCTTCTTTCCCTCCTACGAGCAGTACTTC. This codes for CASSKRCQGFFPSYEQYF.

The gene calls are TRBV10-3 and TRBJ1-2, with D possibly matching TRBD1 (5 bases). Between the trimmed V and J ends, which lost 2 bases and 6 bases, there was a span of 10 bases. Germline V gene sequence: CDR1 ENHRY, CDR2 SYGVKD. This CDR3 spans 13 amino acids. The CDR3 nucleotides read TGTGCCATCAGTGAGAGGGGCGCGGATGGCTACACCTTC. Its translation is CAISERGADGYTF.

The V call is TRBV11-2, the J call TRBJ1-1; no reliable D call. V was cut by 1 base and J by 4 bases, with 10 bases left in between. This CDR3 spans 14 amino acids. CDR1 is SGHAT and CDR2 is FQNNGV in the germline V gene. The CDR3 region is CASSLGPGVTEAFF. The CDR3 DNA reads as TGTGCCAGCAGCTTAGGGCCGGGAGTCACTGAAGCTTTCTTT.

This chain links TRBV30 with TRBJ1-1, with a weak D call TRBD1 (5 bases). The length of the CDR3 is 12 residues. Germline loops: CDR1 GTSNPN, CDR2 SVGIG (reference sequence). Trimming took off 4 bases at V and 7 bases at J, with 13 bases between the two ends. CDR3 residues: CAWNKGQGEAFF. The CDR3 region has the DNA TGTGCCTGGAACAAGGGGCAAGGTGAAGCTTTCTTT.

This sequence joins TRBV5-1 and TRBJ1-6; D perhaps matches TRBD1 (6 bases). V was shortened by 1 base and J by 10 bases, with 12 bases between the two germline ends. Per germline, CDR1 SGHRS and CDR2 YFSETQ. This CDR3 spans 14 amino acids. CDR3 amino acids: CASSLKQGTSPLHF. For the CDR3, the DNA is TGCGCCAGCAGCTTGAAACAGGGTACATCACCCCTCCACTTT.

The genes are TRBV5-8 and TRBJ2-7; D is perhaps TRBD1 (7 bases). CDR1 is SGHTS and CDR2 is YDEGEE in the germline V gene. V lost 1 base to trimming and J lost 3 bases, with 17 bases between them. This CDR3 has 16 amino acids. CDR3 sequence: CASSLLPQGGIYEQYF. CDR3 bases: TGTGCCAGCAGCTTGTTGCCGCAGGGGGGTATCTACGAGCAGTACTTC. Based on the CDR3 plus reference TRBV5-8 and TRBJ2-7, the full variable domain is EAGVTQSPTHLIKTRGQQATLRCSPISGHTSVYWYQQALGLGLQFLLWYDEGEERNRGNFPPRFSGRQFPNYSSELNVNALELEDSALYLCASSLLPQGGIYEQYFGPGTRLTVT.

For this clone: The sample carries other DNA sequences with the same CDR3. The rearrangement uses TRBV25-1 and TRBJ2-5; TRBD2 might be the D (5 bases). The CDR3 covers 17 residues. V lost 0 bases to trimming and J lost 0 bases, with 14 bases between them. CDR1 MGHDK and CDR2 SYGVNS come from the germline V gene. CDR3 sequence reads: CASSEYIGGTNQETQYF. CDR3 coding DNA: TGTGCCAGCAGTGAATATATCGGAGGAACTAACCAAGAGACCCAGTACTTC.

As concerns this clone: The identical CDR3 is also encoded by other nucleotide sequences in the sample. The chain employs TRBV5-4 and TRBJ2-5; 8 positions match TRBD1. Germline V CDR1 and CDR2: SGHNT, YYREEE (reference sequence). The V gene end was trimmed by 4 bases and the J gene end by 4 bases; junction bases not matched to a gene: 6. CDR3 length equals 14 residues. The CDR3 bases are TGTGCCAGCAGCCTCGACAGGGGTCGAGAGACCCAGTACTTC. Translation: CASSLDRGRETQYF.

The CDR3 protein is CASSSLTGYKVRGYTF. DNA of the CDR3: TGTGCCAGTTCCTCTTTAACAGGGTACAAGGTTCGGGGCTACACCTTC. The V gene is TRBV19, the J gene TRBJ1-2, with D maybe TRBD1 (6 bases). In germline, CDR1 is LNHDA, CDR2 SQIVND (reference sequence). Trimming stripped 8 bases from V and 8 bases from J, with 27 bases between. The CDR3 runs 16 residues.

J is TRBJ1-5 and V is TRBV13; TRBD1 matches 8 bases. CDR1 and CDR2 (germline): PRHDT, FYEKMQ (reference sequence). This CDR3 is built from 15 residues. The ends lost 2 bases at V and 7 bases at J; junction bases unmatched: 7. The CDR3 loop is CASSLRGQGGQPQHF. CDR3 DNA: TGTGCCAGCAGCTTAAGAGGACAGGGTGGCCAGCCCCAGCATTTT.

This clone was detected only a few times. The chain combines TRBV5-6 with TRBJ2-7; D unclear. The CDR3 runs 18 residues. The ends were cut back, 4 bases at V and 5 bases at J, with 28 bases in the middle. Germline values: CDR1 SGHDT, CDR2 YYEEEE. CDR3 coding DNA: TGTGCCAGCAGCAGATATCTTTTTTGGGCCGGCTTAGTGGACGAGCAGTACTTC. It specifies CASSRYLFWAGLVDEQYF.

V and J are TRBV28 and TRBJ2-7; the D gene is possibly TRBD2 (6 bases). Germline V gene sequence: CDR1 MDHEN, CDR2 SYDVKM. CDR3 length: 12 amino acids. Trimming took 10 bases from V and 5 from J, leaving 15 bases between them. The CDR3 DNA reads TGTGCCATTACTAGCAATTTGAACGAGCAGTACTTC. This sequence encodes CAITSNLNEQYF.

This chain links TRBV6-5 with TRBJ2-3, with D possibly TRBD1 on 5 matching bases. The germline CDR1 and CDR2 sequences are MNHEY and SVGAGI. Trimming took 0 bases from V and 0 from J, leaving 10 bases between them. CDR3 length equals 16 residues. The CDR3 is CASSYSRTFSTDTQYF. DNA of the CDR3: TGTGCCAGCAGTTACTCTCGGACATTTAGCACAGATACGCAGTATTTT.

This clone was counted a single time. The V call is TRBV5-5, the J call TRBJ1-6; TRBD1 aligns across 9 bases. CDR3 length: 18 amino acids. Germline loops: CDR1 SGHKS, CDR2 YYEKEE (reference sequence). J was trimmed by 10 bases and V by 0 bases; bases with no gene match: 14. CDR3 sequence: CASSLGPDPGQGRSPLHF. The CDR3 DNA sequence: TGTGCCAGCAGCTTGGGGCCCGATCCGGGACAGGGTCGCTCACCCCTCCACTTT. Full variable domain (rest looked up from reference TRBV5-5 and TRBJ1-6): DAGVTQSPTHLIKTRGQQVTLRCSPISGHKSVSWYQQVLGQGPQFIFQYYEKEERGRGNFPDRFSARQFPNYSSELNVNALLLGDSALYLCASSLGPDPGQGRSPLHFGNGTRLTVT.

This clone was seen a handful of times. V gene TRBV5-6 combines with J gene TRBJ1-4; perhaps TRBD1 as D (6 bases). CDR3 length: 15 amino acids. Germline CDR1 is SGHDT and CDR2 is YYEEEE. Trimming left V 2 bases short and J 0 bases short, with 8 bases between. CDR3 sequence (DNA): TGTGCCAGCAGCTTACCAGGGGCAACTAATGAAAAACTGTTTTTT. It codes for CASSLPGATNEKLFF.

The chain employs TRBV6-5 and TRBJ1-6, with TRBD1 matching over 10 bases. This CDR3 has 14 residues. With V trimmed by 6 bases and J by 11 bases, 7 bases remained unmatched. The V gene's germline CDR1 is MNHEY and CDR2 SVGAGI. CDR3 residues: CASSPGQGFTPLHF. In DNA form, the CDR3 reads TGTGCCAGCAGCCCGGGACAGGGGTTTACACCCCTCCACTTT.

The gene calls are TRBV7-3 and TRBJ2-3; D gene unclear. This CDR3 is built from 12 residues. Trimming stripped 5 bases from V and 0 bases from J, with 3 bases between. CDR1 is SGHTA and CDR2 is FQGTGA in the germline V gene. The DNA of the CDR3 is TGTGCCAGCAGCCTGAGCACAGATACGCAGTATTTT. This encodes CASSLSTDTQYF.

The CDR3 reads CSVDKSGADTQYF. CDR3 bases: TGCAGCGTTGATAAATCGGGAGCAGATACGCAGTATTTT. The chain employs TRBV29-1 and TRBJ2-3; tentative D call: TRBD2 (6 bases). V lost 3 bases, J lost 4 bases, and 11 bases lay in between. Germline CDR1 SQVTM, CDR2 ANQGSEA. The CDR3 has 13 amino acids.

The rearrangement uses TRBV2 and TRBJ1-3; TRBD1 aligns across 8 bases. CDR3 size: 16 residues. Germline V gives CDR1 SNHLY, CDR2 FYNNEI. After removal of 5 bases from V and 3 bases from J, the junction contained 9 bases not matched to a gene. CDR3 bases: TGTGCCAGCAGTAAGACAGGGGAATTCATTGGAAACACCATATATTTT. Translation gives CASSKTGEFIGNTIYF.